This TCR beta chain was identified during a study of blood T cells in healthy people across ages. Across the study: About one barcoded beta molecule per two T cells came from capture by template switching.

The CDR3 runs to 15 residues. Germline V CDR1 and CDR2: LNHDA, SQIVND (reference sequence). No fewer than 5 micrograms of total RNA were isolated from every sample. Note on this clonotype: Antigen unknown.

Study results and limitations: Both higher diversity and more naive CD4+ cells marked long-lived donors when set against aged donors.

Primers used in a second PCR of about 7 to 12 cycles were a sample-barcoded 5' primer and a J-beta primer mix. Each sample yielded at least 3 million CDR3-containing paired-end reads. TCRdb re-derived calls from the 5' RACE reads in MiXCR, one entry per CDR3 protein. The data contain over 700,000 distinct CDR3 sequences, roughly 25% of them singletons. Separately, the same data were catalogued under a study of T cells of mothers and their children.

The sequence came from a boy aged 10-17 years in good health. Input material: blood. The chain carries TRBV19 and TRBJ2-5; D possibly matches TRBD1 or TRBD2 (5 bases each). Judging by the DNA end, TRBJ2-7 fits better; the J call may be wrong. CDR3 sequence: CASSSRDGESYEQYF. The CDR3 DNA reads TGTGCCAGTAGTAGCCGGGACGGAGAATCGTACGAGCAGTACTTC.